This T cell receptor (beta chain) is drawn from a study of CD8 T cells in ankylosing spondylitis. Whole-study results and caveats: What seemed typical of ankylosing spondylitis blood was a TCR beta motif built from 8 or 9 highly homologous variants.

From the 5' RACE reads, TCRdb called clonotypes with MiXCR, one entry per CDR3 protein. This sample has about 400,000 distinct CDR3 sequences, with about a fifth found just once. In its sample, this clonotype was seen a few times. Its antigen is unknown. The CDR3 sequence is 12 residues long. Germline assignment: CDR1 MNHEY and CDR2 SVGEGT. Trimming cost V 8 bases and J 3 bases, with 11 bases left between them. The chain recombines TRBV6-2 or TRBV6-3 with TRBJ2-7; D is perhaps TRBD2 (6 bases). The sequence derives from a male donor with ankylosing spondylitis. The sample consisted of blood, either unsorted or a sorted T cell fraction (not recorded which). In DNA, the CDR3 is TGTGCCAGCCGCGGGACTTACTACGAGCAGTACTTC. Protein sequence: CASRGTYYEQYF.